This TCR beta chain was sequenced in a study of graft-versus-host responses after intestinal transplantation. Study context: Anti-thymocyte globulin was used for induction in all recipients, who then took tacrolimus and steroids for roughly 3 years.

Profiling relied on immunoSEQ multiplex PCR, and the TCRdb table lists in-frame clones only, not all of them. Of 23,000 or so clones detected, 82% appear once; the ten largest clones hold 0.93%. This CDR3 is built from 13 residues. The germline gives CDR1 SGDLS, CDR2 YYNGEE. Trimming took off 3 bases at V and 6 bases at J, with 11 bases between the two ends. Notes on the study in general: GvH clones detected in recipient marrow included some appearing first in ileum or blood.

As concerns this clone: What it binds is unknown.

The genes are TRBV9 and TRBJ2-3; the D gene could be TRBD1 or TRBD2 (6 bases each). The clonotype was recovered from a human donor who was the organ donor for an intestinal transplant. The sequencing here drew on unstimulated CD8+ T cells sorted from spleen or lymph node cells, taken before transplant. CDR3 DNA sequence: TGTGCCAGCAGCGCTGGGGGGCCCGATACGCAGTATTTT. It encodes CASSAGGPDTQYF.